This note documents a single TCR beta chain sequence. The entry originates in a study of blood T cells in healthy people across ages. It was with a sample-barcoded 5' primer and a J-beta primer mix that a second PCR of roughly 7 to 12 cycles was run. MiXCR was run by TCRdb on the 5' RACE reads, yielding one entry per CDR3 protein. Of some 800,000 distinct CDR3 sequences listed, 25% are singletons. V shed 4 bases and J 3 bases; nucleotides not matched to a gene: 11. Germline CDR1 reads LGHNA; CDR2 reads YSLEER. This CDR3 region has 17 residues. This sample also appeared in a second study, on T cells of mothers and their children.

The chain carries TRBV4-3 and TRBJ2-1; 8 nucleotides align to TRBD1. The sample taken for sequencing was blood. This sequence originates from a boy aged 5-17 years in good health. CDR3: CASSPSPQGDFYNEQFF. The CDR3 DNA is TGCGCCAGCAGCCCCAGCCCACAGGGGGATTTCTACAATGAGCAGTTCTTC.